This T cell receptor (beta chain) was retrieved from a study of cytomegalovirus exposure and HLA in healthy donors. Study findings and constraints: Later analysis indicated greater clonal expansion among HLA-associated TCR beta chains than among equally common other chains.

Primers included in the PCR were 60 Vbeta and 13 Jbeta primers. Sequencing was performed with immunoSEQ multiplex PCR; in TCRdb, only in-frame clones are kept and a portion is missing. The sample includes 80,000 or so clones, around 66% of them seen just once. Trimming at V came to 5 bases and at J to 4 bases, leaving 7 bases not matched to a gene. The germline CDR1 and CDR2 sequences are SEHNR and FQNEAQ (reference sequence). The CDR3 has 14 amino acids. As for this clone: Its target is unknown.

The sample taken for sequencing was PBMCs. The sequence was obtained from a man between 60 and 75 years old in good health and CMV-seropositive. The chain uses TRBV7-9 and TRBJ2-7, with 8 bases aligning to TRBD1. The CDR3 spells CASSRTGKVYEQYF. CDR3 DNA: TGTGCCAGCAGCCGGACAGGGAAGGTATACGAGCAGTACTTC.